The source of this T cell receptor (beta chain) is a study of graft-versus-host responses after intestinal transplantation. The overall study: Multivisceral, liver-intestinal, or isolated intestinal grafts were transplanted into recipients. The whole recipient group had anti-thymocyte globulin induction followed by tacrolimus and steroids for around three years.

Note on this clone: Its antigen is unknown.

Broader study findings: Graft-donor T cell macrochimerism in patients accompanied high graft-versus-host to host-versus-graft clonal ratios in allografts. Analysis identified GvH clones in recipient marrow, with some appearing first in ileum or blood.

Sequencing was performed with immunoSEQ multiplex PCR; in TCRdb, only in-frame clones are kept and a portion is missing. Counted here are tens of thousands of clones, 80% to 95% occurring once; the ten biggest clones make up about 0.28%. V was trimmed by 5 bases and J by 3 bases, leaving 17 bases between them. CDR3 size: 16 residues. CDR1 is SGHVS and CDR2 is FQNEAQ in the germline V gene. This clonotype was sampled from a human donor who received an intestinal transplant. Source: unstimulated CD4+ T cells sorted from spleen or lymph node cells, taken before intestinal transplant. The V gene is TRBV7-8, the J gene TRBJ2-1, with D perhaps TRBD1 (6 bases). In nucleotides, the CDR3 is TGTGCCAGCAGCCTCAGGGGAGAAAACTTCTACAATGAGCAGTTCTTC. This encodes CASSLRGENFYNEQFF. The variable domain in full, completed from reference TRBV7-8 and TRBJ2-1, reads GAGVSQSPRYKVAKRGQDVALRCDPISGHVSLFWYQQALGQGPEFLTYFQNEAQLDKSGLPSDRFFAERPEGSVSTLKIQRTQQEDSAVYLCASSLRGENFYNEQFFGPGTRLTVL.